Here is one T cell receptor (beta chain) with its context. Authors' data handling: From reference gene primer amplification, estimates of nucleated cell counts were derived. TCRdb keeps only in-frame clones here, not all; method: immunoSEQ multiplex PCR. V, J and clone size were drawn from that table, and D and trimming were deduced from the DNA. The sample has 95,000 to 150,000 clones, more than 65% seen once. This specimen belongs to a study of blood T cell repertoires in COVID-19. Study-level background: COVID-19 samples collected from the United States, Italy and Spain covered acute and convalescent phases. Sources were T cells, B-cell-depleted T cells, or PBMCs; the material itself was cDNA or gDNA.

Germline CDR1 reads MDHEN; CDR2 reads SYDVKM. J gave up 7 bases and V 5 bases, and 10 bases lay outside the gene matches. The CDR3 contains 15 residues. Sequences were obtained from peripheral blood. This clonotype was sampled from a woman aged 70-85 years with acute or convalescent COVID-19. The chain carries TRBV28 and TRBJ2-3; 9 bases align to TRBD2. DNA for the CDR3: TGTGCCAGCAGTCCACTAGCGGGCGGTGTGAATACGCAGTATTTT. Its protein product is CASSPLAGGVNTQYF.